The clone carrying this T cell receptor (beta chain) has more than one count but fewer than ten. Its antigen remains unidentified. This sample stems from a study of sequential checkpoint blockade in melanoma. About the research overall: Patients were randomized 1:1 to nivolumab-then-ipilimumab or ipilimumab-then-nivolumab first-line. Both treatment sequences were followed by maintenance nivolumab. The study, taken as a whole, reports: T-cell fraction and clonality followed PD-L1 and CD8+ counts, not mutational load.

Generated by immunoSEQ multiplex PCR, the TCRdb table keeps only in-frame clones and is missing some. The sample has more than 5,500 clones, 21% seen once. The germline V gene has CDR1 MNHGY and CDR2 SAAAGT. Trimming cost V 2 bases and J 4 bases; bases outside gene matches: 10. This CDR3 has 17 residues. Sample treatment: randomized to nivolumab then ipilimumab (arm A) or the reverse (arm B). None of the patients previously received DNA-damaging chemotherapy. This TCR came from a human donor with melanoma. The specimen was tumor tissue (inferred from file names), collected from a patient given nivolumab and ipilimumab in sequence. This chain joins TRBV6-8 and TRBJ2-1; 8 positions agree with TRBD2. The CDR3 sequence: CASSYSSGRIGYNEQFF. CDR3 coding DNA: TGTGCCAGCAGTTACAGCAGCGGGAGAATTGGGTACAATGAGCAGTTCTTC.